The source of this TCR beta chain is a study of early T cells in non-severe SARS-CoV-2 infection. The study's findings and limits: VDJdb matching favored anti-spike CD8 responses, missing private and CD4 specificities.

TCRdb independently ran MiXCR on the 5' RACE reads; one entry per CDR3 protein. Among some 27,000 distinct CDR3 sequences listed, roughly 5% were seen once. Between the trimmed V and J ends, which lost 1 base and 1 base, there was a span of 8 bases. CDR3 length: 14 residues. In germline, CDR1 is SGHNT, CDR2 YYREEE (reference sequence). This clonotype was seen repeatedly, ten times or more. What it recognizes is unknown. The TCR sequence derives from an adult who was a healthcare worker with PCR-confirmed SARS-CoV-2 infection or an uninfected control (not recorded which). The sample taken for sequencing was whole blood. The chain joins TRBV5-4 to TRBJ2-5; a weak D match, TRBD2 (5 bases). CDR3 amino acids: CASSLRTPQETQYF. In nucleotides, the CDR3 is TGTGCCAGCAGCTTGCGGACTCCCCAAGAGACCCAGTACTTC.